These T cell receptor beta chains were read from a single sample in a study of shared clonotypes between healthy human individuals. Assay: immunoSEQ multiplex PCR; the TCRdb copy retains only in-frame clones and omits some. Altogether about 2.1 million clones are present, 93% being singletons, with the ten largest covering more than 1.5%. Sequenced sample: naive CD8+ T cells from PBMCs. Receptors originate from a man aged 18 to 29 in good health. Some clones in this sample may be carry-over from other donors' samples. The conserved cysteine and the conserved F or W are not part of the CDR3 here. The order of the fields is V gene, clone size, J gene, D gene, CDR3 protein. The D gene is left open where the match is weak. A clone size is listed for some rows: how often the clone was seen (once, few, many), or a class if it is expanded.

v_gene: TRBV28; abundance: -; j_gene: TRBJ2-3; d_gene: TRBD1; CDR3aa: ASRPGQGVTDTQY
v_gene: TRBV4-3; abundance: once; j_gene: TRBJ1-2; d_gene: -; CDR3aa: ASSQDLGGDGIYGYT
v_gene: TRBV4-1; abundance: -; j_gene: TRBJ1-1; d_gene: TRBD1; CDR3aa: ASSQDRGHTEAF
v_gene: TRBV5-1; abundance: -; j_gene: TRBJ1-1; d_gene: -; CDR3aa: ASRDKGPEAF
v_gene: TRBV29-1; abundance: -; j_gene: TRBJ2-7; d_gene: TRBD1; CDR3aa: SVEQGAYEQY
v_gene: TRBV30; abundance: -; j_gene: TRBJ2-2; d_gene: -; CDR3aa: AWSGGTRKAGELF
v_gene: TRBV15; abundance: -; j_gene: TRBJ2-3; d_gene: -; CDR3aa: ATSRDYSSLGGTDTQY
v_gene: TRBV6-6; abundance: -; j_gene: TRBJ2-1; d_gene: -; CDR3aa: ASRHFNEQF
v_gene: TRBV6-5; abundance: -; j_gene: TRBJ1-2; d_gene: -; CDR3aa: ASRPGNRYYGYT
v_gene: TRBV5-1; abundance: -; j_gene: TRBJ2-6; d_gene: -; CDR3aa: ASSFNFRESGANVLT
v_gene: TRBV4-1; abundance: -; j_gene: TRBJ1-1; d_gene: -; CDR3aa: ASSLTPNRESTEAF
v_gene: TRBV13; abundance: -; j_gene: TRBJ2-1; d_gene: TRBD2; CDR3aa: ASSLSPGLAVNEQF
v_gene: TRBV19; abundance: -; j_gene: TRBJ1-5; d_gene: -; CDR3aa: ASSIVRGPEDQPQH
v_gene: TRBV29-1; abundance: -; j_gene: TRBJ2-3; d_gene: TRBD1; CDR3aa: SVEKKGTGHTDTQY
v_gene: TRBV7-6; abundance: -; j_gene: TRBJ1-1; d_gene: -; CDR3aa: ASSLDERPNTEAF
v_gene: TRBV4-2; abundance: -; j_gene: TRBJ2-1; d_gene: TRBD1; CDR3aa: ASSQDRTGASYNEQF
v_gene: TRBV7-9; abundance: -; j_gene: TRBJ1-1; d_gene: -; CDR3aa: ASSTHRSEAF
v_gene: TRBV19; abundance: -; j_gene: TRBJ2-1; d_gene: -; CDR3aa: ASSIDPNNEQF
v_gene: TRBV7-9; abundance: -; j_gene: TRBJ2-1; d_gene: TRBD2; CDR3aa: ASSALAGGAGSYNEQF
v_gene: TRBV27; abundance: -; j_gene: TRBJ2-7; d_gene: -; CDR3aa: ASSFLGGTYEQY
v_gene: TRBV11-2; abundance: -; j_gene: TRBJ2-5; d_gene: -; CDR3aa: ASSLAPRDQETQY
v_gene: TRBV7-9; abundance: once; j_gene: TRBJ2-5; d_gene: TRBD2; CDR3aa: ASSSATSGRAETQY
v_gene: TRBV2; abundance: -; j_gene: TRBJ1-5; d_gene: -; CDR3aa: ASRPGTNQPQH
v_gene: TRBV7-9; abundance: -; j_gene: TRBJ2-3; d_gene: -; CDR3aa: ASSLSQRDPDTQY
v_gene: TRBV7-9; abundance: once; j_gene: TRBJ2-7; d_gene: -; CDR3aa: ASSPSGREQY
v_gene: TRBV5-6; abundance: once; j_gene: TRBJ1-1; d_gene: -; CDR3aa: ASSLRSGVTEAF
v_gene: TRBV9; abundance: -; j_gene: TRBJ2-7; d_gene: -; CDR3aa: ASSVGGTSEQY
v_gene: TRBV29-1; abundance: once; j_gene: TRBJ1-2; d_gene: TRBD1; CDR3aa: SVEGQGADGYT
v_gene: TRBV7-6; abundance: -; j_gene: TRBJ2-6; d_gene: -; CDR3aa: ASSLERREFSVLT
v_gene: TRBV15; abundance: -; j_gene: TRBJ2-4; d_gene: -; CDR3aa: ATSSSSGVNIQY
v_gene: TRBV18; abundance: once; j_gene: TRBJ2-7; d_gene: -; CDR3aa: ASSPPETYEQY
v_gene: TRBV11-2; abundance: -; j_gene: TRBJ1-2; d_gene: -; CDR3aa: ASSLETGSGYGYT
v_gene: TRBV19; abundance: -; j_gene: TRBJ1-4; d_gene: -; CDR3aa: ASSIRTHNEKLF
v_gene: TRBV7-2; abundance: -; j_gene: TRBJ2-3; d_gene: -; CDR3aa: ASSLVWGTSTDTQY
v_gene: TRBV4-3; abundance: -; j_gene: TRBJ2-1; d_gene: TRBD1; CDR3aa: ASSPGTGTINEQF
v_gene: TRBV10-3; abundance: -; j_gene: TRBJ1-2; d_gene: -; CDR3aa: AISESRQSHYGYT
v_gene: TRBV27; abundance: -; j_gene: TRBJ2-7; d_gene: -; CDR3aa: ASSLRPFTYEQY
v_gene: TRBV28; abundance: -; j_gene: TRBJ2-7; d_gene: -; CDR3aa: ASGDLYEQY
v_gene: TRBV27; abundance: -; j_gene: TRBJ2-7; d_gene: TRBD1; CDR3aa: ASRLDRASSYEQY
v_gene: TRBV28; abundance: -; j_gene: TRBJ2-7; d_gene: -; CDR3aa: ASSFLSASYEQY
v_gene: TRBV21-1; abundance: once; j_gene: TRBJ2-7; d_gene: -; CDR3aa: ASSKVGLIYEQY
v_gene: TRBV27; abundance: -; j_gene: TRBJ1-3; d_gene: -; CDR3aa: ASRGWGSGNTIY
v_gene: TRBV23-1; abundance: once; j_gene: TRBJ2-7; d_gene: -; CDR3aa: ASSQTISYEQY